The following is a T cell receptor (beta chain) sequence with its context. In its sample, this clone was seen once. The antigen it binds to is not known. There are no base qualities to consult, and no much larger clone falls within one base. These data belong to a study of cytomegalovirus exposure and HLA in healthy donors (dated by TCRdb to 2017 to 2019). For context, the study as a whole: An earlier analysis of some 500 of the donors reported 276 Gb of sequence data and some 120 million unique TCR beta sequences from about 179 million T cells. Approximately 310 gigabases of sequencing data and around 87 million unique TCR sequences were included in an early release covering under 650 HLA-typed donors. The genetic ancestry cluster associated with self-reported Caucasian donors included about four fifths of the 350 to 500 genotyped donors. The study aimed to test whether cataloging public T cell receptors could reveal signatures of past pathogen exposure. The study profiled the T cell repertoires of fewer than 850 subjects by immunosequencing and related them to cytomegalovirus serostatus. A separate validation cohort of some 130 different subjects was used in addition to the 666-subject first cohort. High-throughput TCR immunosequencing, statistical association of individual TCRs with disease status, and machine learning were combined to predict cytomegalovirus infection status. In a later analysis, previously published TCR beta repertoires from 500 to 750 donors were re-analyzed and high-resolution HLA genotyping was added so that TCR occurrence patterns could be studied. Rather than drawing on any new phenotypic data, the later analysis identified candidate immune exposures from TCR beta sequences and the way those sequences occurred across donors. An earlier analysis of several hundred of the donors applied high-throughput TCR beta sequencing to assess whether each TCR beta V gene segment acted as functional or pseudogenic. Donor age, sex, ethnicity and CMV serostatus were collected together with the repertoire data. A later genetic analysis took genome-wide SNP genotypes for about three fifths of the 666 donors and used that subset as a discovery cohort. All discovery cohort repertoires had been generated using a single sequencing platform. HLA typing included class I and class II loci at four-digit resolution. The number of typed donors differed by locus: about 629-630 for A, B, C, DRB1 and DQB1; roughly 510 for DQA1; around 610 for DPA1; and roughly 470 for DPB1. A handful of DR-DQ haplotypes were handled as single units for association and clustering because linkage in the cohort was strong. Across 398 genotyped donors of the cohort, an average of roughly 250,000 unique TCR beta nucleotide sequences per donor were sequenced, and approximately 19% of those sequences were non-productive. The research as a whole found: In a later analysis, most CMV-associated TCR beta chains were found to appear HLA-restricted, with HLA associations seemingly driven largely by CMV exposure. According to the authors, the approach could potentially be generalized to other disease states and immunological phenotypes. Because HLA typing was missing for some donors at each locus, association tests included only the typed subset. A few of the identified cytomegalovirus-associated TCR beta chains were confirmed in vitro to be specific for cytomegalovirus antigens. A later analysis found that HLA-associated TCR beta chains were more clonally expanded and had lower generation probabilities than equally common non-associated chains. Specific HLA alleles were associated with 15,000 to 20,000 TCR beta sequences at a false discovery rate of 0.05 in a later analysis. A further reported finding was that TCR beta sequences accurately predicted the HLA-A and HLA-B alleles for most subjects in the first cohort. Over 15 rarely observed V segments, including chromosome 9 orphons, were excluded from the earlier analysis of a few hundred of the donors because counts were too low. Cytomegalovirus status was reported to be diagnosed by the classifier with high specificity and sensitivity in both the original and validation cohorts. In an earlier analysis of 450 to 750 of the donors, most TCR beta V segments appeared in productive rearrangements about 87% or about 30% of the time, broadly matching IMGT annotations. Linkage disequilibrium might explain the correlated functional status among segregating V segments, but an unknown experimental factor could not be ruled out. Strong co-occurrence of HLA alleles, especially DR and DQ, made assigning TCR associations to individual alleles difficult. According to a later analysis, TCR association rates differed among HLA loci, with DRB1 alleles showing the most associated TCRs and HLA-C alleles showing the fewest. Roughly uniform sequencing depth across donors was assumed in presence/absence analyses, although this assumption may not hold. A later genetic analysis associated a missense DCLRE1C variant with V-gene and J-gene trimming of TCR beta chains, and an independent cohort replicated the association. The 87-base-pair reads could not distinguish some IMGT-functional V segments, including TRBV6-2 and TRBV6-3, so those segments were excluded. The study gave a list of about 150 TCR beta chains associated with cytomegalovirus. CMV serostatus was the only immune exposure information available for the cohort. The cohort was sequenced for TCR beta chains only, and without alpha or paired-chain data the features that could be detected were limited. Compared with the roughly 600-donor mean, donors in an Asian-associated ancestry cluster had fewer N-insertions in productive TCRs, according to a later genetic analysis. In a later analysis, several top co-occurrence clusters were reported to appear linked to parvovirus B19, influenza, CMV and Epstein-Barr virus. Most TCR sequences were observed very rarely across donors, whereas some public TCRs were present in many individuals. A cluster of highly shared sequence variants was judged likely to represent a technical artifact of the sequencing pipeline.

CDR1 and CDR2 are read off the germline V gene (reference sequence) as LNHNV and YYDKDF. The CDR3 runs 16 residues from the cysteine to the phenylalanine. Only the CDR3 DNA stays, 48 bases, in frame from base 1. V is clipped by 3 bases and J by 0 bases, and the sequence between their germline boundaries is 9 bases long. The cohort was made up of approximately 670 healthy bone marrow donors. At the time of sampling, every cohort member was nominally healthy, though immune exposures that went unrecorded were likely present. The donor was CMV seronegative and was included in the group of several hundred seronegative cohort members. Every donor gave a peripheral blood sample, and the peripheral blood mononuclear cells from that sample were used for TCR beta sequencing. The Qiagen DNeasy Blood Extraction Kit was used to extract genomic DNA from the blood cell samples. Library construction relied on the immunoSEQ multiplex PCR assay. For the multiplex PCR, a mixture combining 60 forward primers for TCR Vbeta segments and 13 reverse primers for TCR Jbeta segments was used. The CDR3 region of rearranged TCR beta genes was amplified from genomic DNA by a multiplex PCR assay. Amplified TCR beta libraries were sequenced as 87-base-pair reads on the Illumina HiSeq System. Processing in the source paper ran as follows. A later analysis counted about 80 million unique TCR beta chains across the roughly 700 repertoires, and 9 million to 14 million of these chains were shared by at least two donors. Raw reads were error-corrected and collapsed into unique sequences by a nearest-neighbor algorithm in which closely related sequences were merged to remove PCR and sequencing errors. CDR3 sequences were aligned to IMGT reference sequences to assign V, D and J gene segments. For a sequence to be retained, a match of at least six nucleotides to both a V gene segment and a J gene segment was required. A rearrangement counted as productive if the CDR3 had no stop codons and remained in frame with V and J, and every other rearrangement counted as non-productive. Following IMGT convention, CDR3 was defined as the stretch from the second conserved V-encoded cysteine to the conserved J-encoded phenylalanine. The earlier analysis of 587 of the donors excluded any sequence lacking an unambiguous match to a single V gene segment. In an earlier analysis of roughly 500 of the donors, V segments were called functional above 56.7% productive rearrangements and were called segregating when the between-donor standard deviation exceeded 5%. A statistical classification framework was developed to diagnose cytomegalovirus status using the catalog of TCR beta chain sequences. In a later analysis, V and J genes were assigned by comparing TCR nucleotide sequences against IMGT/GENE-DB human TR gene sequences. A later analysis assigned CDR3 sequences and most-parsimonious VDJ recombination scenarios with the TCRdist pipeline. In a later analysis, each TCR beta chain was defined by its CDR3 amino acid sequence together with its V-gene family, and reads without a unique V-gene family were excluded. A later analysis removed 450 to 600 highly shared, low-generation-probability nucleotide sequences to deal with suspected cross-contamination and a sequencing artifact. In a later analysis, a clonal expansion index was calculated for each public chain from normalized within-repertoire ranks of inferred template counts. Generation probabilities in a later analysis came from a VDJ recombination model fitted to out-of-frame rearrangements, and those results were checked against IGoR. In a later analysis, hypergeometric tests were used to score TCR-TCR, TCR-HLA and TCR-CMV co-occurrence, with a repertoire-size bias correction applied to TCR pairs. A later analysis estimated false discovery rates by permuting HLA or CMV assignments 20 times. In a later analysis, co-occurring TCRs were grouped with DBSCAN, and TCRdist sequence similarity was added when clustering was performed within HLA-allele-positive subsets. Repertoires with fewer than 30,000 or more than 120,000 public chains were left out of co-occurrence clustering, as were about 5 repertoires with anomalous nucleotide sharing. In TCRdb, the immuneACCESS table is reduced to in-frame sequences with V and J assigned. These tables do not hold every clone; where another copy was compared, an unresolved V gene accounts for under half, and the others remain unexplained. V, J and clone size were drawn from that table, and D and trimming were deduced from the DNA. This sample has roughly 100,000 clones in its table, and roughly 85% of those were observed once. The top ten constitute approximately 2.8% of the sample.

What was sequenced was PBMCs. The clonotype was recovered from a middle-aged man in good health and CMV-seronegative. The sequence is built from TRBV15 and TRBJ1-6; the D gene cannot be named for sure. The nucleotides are TGTGCCACCAGCAGGGACTGGAGCTCCTATAATTCACCCCTCCACTTT. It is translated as CATSRDWSSYNSPLHF.